This T cell receptor beta chain was profiled in a study of memory CD4+ T cells and cytomegalovirus serostatus (dated by TCRdb to the late 2010s). Notes on the research overall: The cohort comprised 33 healthy Belgian adults, 9 CMV seropositive and some 24 CMV seronegative. The study sequenced CD4+ memory TCRbeta repertoires of a Belgian cohort with known cytomegalovirus serostatus to replicate a published TCR-based CMV serostatus classifier.

What the study reported, not specific to this receptor: On the Belgian cohort, the classifier built on the original framework reached a median bootstrapped AUC of around 0.96, with a 95% CI of 0.76-1.00. The results were read as suggesting that the CMV-associated TCR signature is, for the most part, present in the CD4+ memory repertoire. Only CD4+CD45RO+ memory cells were sequenced, in contrast to the original study, in which naive and memory CD4+ and CD8+ populations were covered. CMV serostatus prediction reached a median bootstrapped AUC of about 0.96 with the original framework and 0.9 to 0.93 with a US-trained random forest. Of under 200 previously reported CMV-associated TCRbeta sequences, some 73 appeared in the CD4+ memory repertoires, each in one to five individuals.

A FACSAria II was used to sort memory CD4+ T cells, defined as single viable CD3+CD4+CD8-CD45RO+ cells. CMV serostatus was assessed using a Roche Elecsys assay, by which serum IgG against CMV pp150, pp28, p38 and p52 was detected. After the samples were thawed, total CD4+ T cells were enriched through positive selection using CD4 magnetic microbeads. The samples came from a different study that was designed specifically to examine the CD4+ T cell memory repertoire. Following standard operating procedures, peripheral blood mononuclear cells were isolated and cryopreserved, while serum was kept at -80 degrees C. The staining used CD3-PerCP (BW264/56), CD4-APC (RPA-T4), CD45RO-PE (UCHT1) and CD8-Pacific Orange (3B5) antibodies, and Sytox blue was used to exclude non-viable cells. As for this clone: No cognate antigen has been identified for it. No qualities accompany the bases; no much larger clone lies one base away.

The Quick-DNA Microprep Kit was used to extract genomic DNA from the sorted cells. Amplification of TCRbeta DNA was done with the immunoSEQ hsTCRbeta kit, following the protocol from the manufacturer. TCRbeta libraries were sequenced on an Illumina MiSeq instrument. In the authors' own workflow: Once out-of-frame sequences had been removed, 2 million to 2.5 million distinct TCRbeta sequences were left, which works out to an average of roughly 64,000 per individual. Two values were used to score each individual: the count of 150 to 200 previously reported CMV-associated TCRbeta sequences and the total count of productive distinct TCRbeta sequences. A beta-binomial model was reimplemented in Python, and scikit-learn random forests with default parameters were trained on data from the US cohort. Classifier performance on the Belgian cohort was summarized as median AUC with percentile confidence intervals calculated over 10,000 bootstrap iterations. Entries here come from immuneACCESS through TCRdb and include only in-frame sequences with V and J called. Some clones fail to appear in such tables; in the studies checked, an unresolved V gene covers under half of the shortfall, and the cause of the remainder is unknown. That table is the source of V, J and clone size, and D and trimming were worked out from the DNA. The sample profile shows approximately 70,000 clones; approximately 80% of them were found once. The ten biggest clones cover roughly 4.7% of the sample.

The TCR originated in an adult in good health and CMV-seropositive. Sequenced: memory CD4+ T cells from blood.

Here the CDR3 is given as CASTSDTNTEAFF. The nucleotide sequence is TGTGCCAGCACCTCGGACACGAACACTGAAGCTTTCTTT. The sequence links TRBV6-5 to TRBJ1-1; the D region possibly corresponds to TRBD1 (5 bases align). V is shortened by 7 bases, J by 1 base, and the region joining them spans 10 bases. The CDR3 goes from the cysteine to the phenylalanine over 13 residues. Just the 39-base CDR3 DNA is kept, in frame starting at base 1. Taken from the germline V gene, the CDR1 and CDR2 loops are MNHEY and SVGAGI.